The rows below give T cell receptor beta chains drawn from one sample of a study of cytomegalovirus exposure and HLA in healthy donors. This table comes from immunoSEQ multiplex PCR, and its TCRdb copy is limited to in-frame clones, with some not included. Listed are 65,000 to 80,000 clones; 6.5% to 9% falls within the top ten. Sequencing input: PBMCs. Every receptor here comes from a female donor in good health and CMV-seropositive. The CDR3 runs from the conserved cysteine through the conserved F or W. D genes are given only for firm matches.

D	V	J	CDR3	DNA
TRBD2	TRBV30	TRBJ2-2	CAWRAGGRRAGELFF	TGTGCCTGGAGAGCGGGGGGGCGTAGGGCCGGGGAGCTGTTTTTT
TRBD1	TRBV19	TRBJ2-3	CASSVDRGTDTQYF	TGTGCCAGTAGTGTTGACAGGGGCACAGATACGCAGTATTTT
TRBD2	TRBV5-1	TRBJ2-3	CASGYSGGSTDTQYF	TGCGCCAGCGGATATAGCGGGGGCAGCACAGATACGCAGTATTTT
TRBD1	TRBV15	TRBJ1-5	CATSIQGNQPQHF	TGTGCCACCAGCATACAGGGGAATCAGCCCCAGCATTTT
.	TRBV9	TRBJ2-7	CASSVDHNSYEQYF	TGTGCCAGCAGCGTAGACCACAACTCCTACGAGCAGTACTTC
TRBD1	TRBV27	TRBJ2-7	CASSFAGAQGIYEQYF	TGTGCCAGCAGTTTTGCCGGGGCACAGGGGATCTACGAGCAGTACTTC
.	TRBV30	TRBJ1-2	CAFGSRAVRGYTF	TGTGCCTTCGGTAGCAGGGCGGTTAGGGGCTACACCTTC
TRBD2	TRBV28	TRBJ2-7	CATTSGGPSYEQYF	TGTGCCACCACCAGCGGGGGGCCCTCCTACGAGCAGTACTTC
.	TRBV6-5	TRBJ2-7	CATKGQTYEQYF	TGTGCCACCAAGGGGCAGACCTACGAGCAGTACTTC
TRBD2	TRBV7-2	TRBJ2-2	CASRLGAPSGSRTGELFF	TGTGCCAGCCGCTTAGGGGCCCCTAGCGGGAGTCGTACCGGGGAGCTGTTTTTT
.	TRBV9	TRBJ2-1	CASSPEPRRSSDNEQFF	TGTGCCAGCAGCCCCGAGCCCCGTAGAAGCTCCGACAATGAGCAGTTCTTC
.	TRBV18	TRBJ1-1	CASSPMTYTEAFF	TGTGCCAGCTCACCAATGACTTACACTGAAGCTTTCTTT
TRBD2	TRBV28	TRBJ2-1	CASSLGATSGDPYNEQFF	TGTGCCAGCAGCTTGGGGGCGACTAGCGGGGATCCCTACAATGAGCAGTTCTTC
TRBD1	TRBV7-6	TRBJ2-6	CASSLGTVFSGANVLTF	TGTGCCAGCAGCTTGGGGACAGTATTTTCTGGGGCCAACGTCCTGACTTTC
TRBD2	TRBV4-2	TRBJ2-1	CASALSGSINEQFF	TGTGCCAGCGCACTTAGCGGGAGTATCAATGAGCAGTTCTTC
TRBD1	TRBV4-1	TRBJ2-7	CASSQASGQTYEQYF	TGCGCCAGCAGCCAAGCTTCGGGACAGACCTACGAGCAGTACTTC
.	TRBV2	TRBJ1-6	CASSGREYNSPLHF	TGTGCCAGCAGTGGGAGGGAGTATAATTCACCCCTCCACTTT
.	TRBV5-1	TRBJ2-3	CASSDGTPSTDTQYF	TGCGCCAGCAGCGACGGGACACCTTCCACAGATACGCAGTATTTT
.	TRBV7-2	TRBJ1-1	CASSFTANTEAFF	TGTGCCAGCAGCTTTACTGCGAACACTGAAGCTTTCTTT
TRBD2	TRBV13	TRBJ2-6	CASSAGGGTGANVLTF	TGTGCCAGCAGCGCTGGGGGGGGAACTGGGGCCAACGTCCTGACTTTC
TRBD1	TRBV7-2	TRBJ2-7	CASTPDRDRGHEQYF	TGTGCCAGCACCCCTGACCGGGACAGGGGCCACGAGCAGTACTTC
TRBD1	TRBV27	TRBJ1-6	CASSPRTGGGNSPLHF	TGTGCCAGCAGCCCTAGGACAGGCGGAGGTAATTCACCCCTCCACTTT
.	TRBV2	TRBJ2-5	CASSDRQGWLQTQYF	TGTGCCAGCAGTGATCGCCAGGGATGGTTGCAGACCCAGTACTTC
.	TRBV25-1	TRBJ1-6	CASSDREYNPPLHF	TGTGCCAGCAGTGACAGGGAATATAATCCACCCCTCCACTTT
.	TRBV11-2	TRBJ1-1	CASSLAGPDTEAFF	TGTGCCAGCAGCTTAGCAGGGCCCGACACTGAAGCTTTCTTT
.	TRBV2	TRBJ2-7	CASQAGDKQYF	TGTGCCAGCCAAGCAGGGGACAAGCAGTACTTC
TRBD2	TRBV4-1	TRBJ2-2	CASSHPPGLATGELFF	TGCGCCAGCAGCCATCCCCCGGGACTAGCGACCGGGGAGCTGTTTTTT
TRBD2	TRBV9	TRBJ2-3	CASSFTAGVTDTQYF	TGTGCCAGCAGCTTTACAGCGGGAGTCACAGATACGCAGTATTTT
.	TRBV5-6	TRBJ2-7	CASSPRNRENEQYF	TGTGCCAGCAGCCCACGTAACAGGGAAAACGAGCAGTACTTC
TRBD2	TRBV9	TRBJ2-1	CASSVGSGSYNEQFF	TGTGCCAGCAGCGTAGGTAGCGGGAGTTACAATGAGCAGTTCTTC
.	TRBV18	TRBJ2-5	CASSPLFRDTQETQYF	TGTGCCAGCTCACCACTGTTTCGGGACACCCAAGAGACCCAGTACTTC
TRBD2	TRBV10-1	TRBJ2-1	CASSERRGDSNEQFF	TGCGCCAGCAGTGAGCGCCGGGGGGACTCCAATGAGCAGTTCTTC
.	TRBV18	TRBJ1-4	CASSERVQTNEKLFF	TGTGCCAGCTCAGAGCGAGTACAAACTAATGAAAAACTGTTTTTT
.	TRBV4-1	TRBJ2-6	CASSLFGSSPSGANVLTF	TGCGCCAGCAGCCTCTTCGGGAGTTCCCCCTCTGGGGCCAACGTCCTGACTTTC
.	TRBV6-5	TRBJ1-2	CASSQDGGSNYGYTF	TGTGCCAGCAGCCAGGACGGAGGCTCAAACTATGGCTACACCTTC
.	TRBV30	TRBJ1-2	CAWSVSQDYGYTF	TGTGCCTGGAGTGTAAGCCAGGACTATGGCTACACCTTC
TRBD2	TRBV2	TRBJ2-1	CASSEALLAGSGNEQFF	TGTGCCAGCAGTGAAGCGCTTCTAGCGGGGTCTGGGAATGAGCAGTTCTTC
.	TRBV7-9	TRBJ1-2	CASSYETSYGYTF	TGTGCCAGCAGCTACGAGACTAGCTATGGCTACACCTTC
TRBD2	TRBV5-5	TRBJ2-7	CASSQLFSGRAVEQYF	TGTGCCAGCAGCCAACTATTTAGCGGGAGGGCCGTCGAGCAGTACTTC
.	TRBV6-5	TRBJ2-1	CASSGLALGNEQFF	TGTGCCAGCAGTGGGCTAGCCCTCGGCAATGAGCAGTTCTTC
.	TRBV5-4	TRBJ2-7	CASSSDRYEQYF	TGTGCCAGCAGCTCGGACAGATACGAGCAGTACTTC
.	TRBV6-6	TRBJ1-1	CASRQGQNTEAFF	TGTGCCAGCAGACAGGGACAGAACACTGAAGCTTTCTTT
TRBD2	TRBV14	TRBJ2-3	CASSRLAYASTDTQYF	TGTGCCAGCAGCCGACTAGCCTATGCTAGCACAGATACGCAGTATTTT
TRBD1	TRBV4-2	TRBJ1-1	CASSLDRVGTEAFF	TGTGCCAGCAGCCTGGACAGGGTGGGAACTGAAGCTTTCTTT
.	TRBV6-5	TRBJ1-2	CASSQRTAHYGYTF	TGTGCCAGCAGTCAACGGACAGCACACTATGGCTACACCTTC
.	TRBV25-1	TRBJ1-2	CASSETGTSYGYTF	TGTGCCAGCAGCGAAACAGGTACCTCCTATGGCTACACCTTC
TRBD2	TRBV9	TRBJ2-1	CASSQAGGIQNEQFF	TGTGCCAGCAGCCAAGCGGGGGGGATTCAAAATGAGCAGTTCTTC
.	TRBV4-1	TRBJ2-3	CASSQEWEVTDTQYF	TGCGCCAGCAGCCAAGAGTGGGAGGTGACAGATACGCAGTATTTT
TRBD1	TRBV27	TRBJ1-4	CASSPNDRGGEKLFF	TGTGCCAGCAGTCCCAACGACAGGGGGGGTGAAAAACTGTTTTTT
.	TRBV6-5	TRBJ1-4	CASGSLANEKLFF	TGTGCCAGCGGGAGTTTGGCTAATGAAAAACTGTTTTTT
.	TRBV19	TRBJ2-4	CASSIGGAKNIQYF	TGTGCCAGTAGTATCGGAGGAGCCAAAAACATTCAGTACTTC
TRBD1	TRBV7-2	TRBJ1-4	CASSLGGAGGEKLFF	TGTGCCAGCAGCTTAGGGGGGGCAGGGGGTGAAAAACTGTTTTTT
.	TRBV7-2	TRBJ2-6	CASSLNTGANVLTF	TGTGCCAGCAGCTTAAACACCGGGGCCAACGTCCTGACTTTC
TRBD1	TRBV18	TRBJ1-2	CASSPQETGNYGYTF	TGTGCCAGCTCACCCCAAGAGACAGGGAACTATGGCTACACCTTC
.	TRBV18	TRBJ2-5	CASSPGTTTEETQYF	TGTGCCAGCTCACCAGGGACAACCACCGAAGAGACCCAGTACTTC
.	TRBV9	TRBJ2-2	CASSVAKYTGELFF	TGTGCCAGCAGCGTAGCTAAATATACCGGGGAGCTGTTTTTT